This T cell receptor beta chain was retrieved from a study of blood T cell repertoires in COVID-19. On the study more broadly: Nucleic acid was either cDNA or gDNA, and it came from T cells, B-cell-depleted T cells, or PBMCs.

In the original processing: Amplification with reference gene primers provided the estimates of nucleated cell counts. Clones were sequenced by immunoSEQ multiplex PCR, and TCRdb holds only the in-frame ones, with some missing. V, J and clone size reflect that table, while D and trimming were determined from the DNA. The sample holds around 200,000 clones, about 86% seen once. Germline V lookup: CDR1 SGDLS, CDR2 YYNGEE. The length of the CDR3 is 16 residues. V trimming: 4 bases; J trimming: 6 bases; junction bases outside the gene matches: 11. J is TRBJ2-4 and V is TRBV9, with TRBD1 identical over 9 bases. The TCR originated in a woman aged 45-60 years with acute or convalescent COVID-19. What was sequenced was peripheral blood. The CDR3 sequence: CASSSRQGGIGNIQYF. Here the CDR3 DNA reads TGTGCCAGCAGCTCTCGACAGGGGGGTATTGGAAACATTCAGTACTTC.